This TCR beta chain was identified in a study of shared clonotypes between healthy human individuals. Profiled with immunoSEQ multiplex PCR; TCRdb holds only in-frame clones, not every one. This sample carries about 530,000 clones, roughly 95% of them seen once, and the ten largest clones take approximately 0.06%. The germline V and J ends were trimmed by 3 bases and 6 bases, with 6 bases remaining between them. The germline V gene encodes CDR1 SGHAT and CDR2 FQNNGV. The CDR3 extends over 12 amino acids. The sample was naive CD4+ T cells sorted from blood. Subset in this sample: CD45RA+ positively selected. The chain carries TRBV11-2 and TRBJ1-5; unclear D gene. This clonotype originated in a woman aged 25 to 39 in good health. The CDR3: CASSFPGQPQHF. DNA of the CDR3: TGTGCCAGCAGCTTTCCGGGTCAGCCCCAGCATTTT.